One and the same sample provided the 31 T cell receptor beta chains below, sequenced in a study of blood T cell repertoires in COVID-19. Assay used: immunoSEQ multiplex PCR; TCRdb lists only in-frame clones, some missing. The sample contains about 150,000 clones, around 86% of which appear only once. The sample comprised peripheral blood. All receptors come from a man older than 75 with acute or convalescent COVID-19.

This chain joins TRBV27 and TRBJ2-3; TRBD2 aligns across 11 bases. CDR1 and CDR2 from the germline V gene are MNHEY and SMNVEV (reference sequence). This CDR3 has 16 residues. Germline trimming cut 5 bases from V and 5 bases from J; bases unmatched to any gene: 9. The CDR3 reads CASSILAGGPKDTQYF. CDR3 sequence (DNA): TGTGCCAGCAGTATCTTAGCGGGGGGGCCGAAAGATACGCAGTATTTT.

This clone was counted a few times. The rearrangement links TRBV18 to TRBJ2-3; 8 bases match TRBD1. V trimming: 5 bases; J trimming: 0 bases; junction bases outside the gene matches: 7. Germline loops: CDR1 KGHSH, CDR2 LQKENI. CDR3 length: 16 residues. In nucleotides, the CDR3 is TGTGCCAGCTCAGAAAACGGACAGGGAAGCACAGATACGCAGTATTTT. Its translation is CASSENGQGSTDTQYF.

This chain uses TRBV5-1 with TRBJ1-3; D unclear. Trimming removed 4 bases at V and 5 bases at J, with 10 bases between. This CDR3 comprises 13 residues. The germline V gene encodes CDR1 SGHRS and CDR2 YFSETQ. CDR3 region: CASSSTDRNTIYF. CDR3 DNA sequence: TGCGCCAGCAGCAGTACAGATCGAAACACCATATATTTT.

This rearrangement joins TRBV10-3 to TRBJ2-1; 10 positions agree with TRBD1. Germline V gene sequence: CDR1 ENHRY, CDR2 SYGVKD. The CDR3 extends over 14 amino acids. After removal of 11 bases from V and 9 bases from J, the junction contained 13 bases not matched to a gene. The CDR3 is CAVQPGQGFGEQFF. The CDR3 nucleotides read TGTGCCGTCCAACCGGGACAGGGGTTTGGTGAGCAGTTCTTC.

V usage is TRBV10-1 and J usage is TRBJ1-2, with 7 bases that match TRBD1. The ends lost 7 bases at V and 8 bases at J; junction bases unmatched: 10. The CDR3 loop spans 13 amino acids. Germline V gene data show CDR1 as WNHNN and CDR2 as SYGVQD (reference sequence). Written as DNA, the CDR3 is TGCGCCAGCACCAGACAGGGAGAATGGGGCTACACCTTC. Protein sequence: CASTRQGEWGYTF.

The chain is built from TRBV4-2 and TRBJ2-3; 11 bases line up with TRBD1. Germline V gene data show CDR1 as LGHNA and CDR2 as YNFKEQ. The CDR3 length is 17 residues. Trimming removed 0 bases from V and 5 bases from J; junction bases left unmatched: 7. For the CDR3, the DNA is TGTGCCAGCAGCCAAGACACTGGGACAGGGGGAGTAGATACGCAGTATTTT. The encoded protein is CASSQDTGTGGVDTQYF.

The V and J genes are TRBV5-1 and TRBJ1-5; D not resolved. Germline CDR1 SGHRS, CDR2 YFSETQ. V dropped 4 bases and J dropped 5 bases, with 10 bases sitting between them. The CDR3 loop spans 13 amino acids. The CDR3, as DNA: TGCGCCAGCAGCCTCGCTTCGGATCAGCCCCAGCATTTT. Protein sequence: CASSLASDQPQHF. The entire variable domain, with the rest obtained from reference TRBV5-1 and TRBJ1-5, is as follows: KAGVTQTPRYLIKTRGQQVTLSCSPISGHRSVSWYQQTPGQGLQFLFEYFSETQRNKGNFPGRFSGRQFSNSRSEMNVSTLELGDSALYLCASSLASDQPQHFGDGTRLSIL.

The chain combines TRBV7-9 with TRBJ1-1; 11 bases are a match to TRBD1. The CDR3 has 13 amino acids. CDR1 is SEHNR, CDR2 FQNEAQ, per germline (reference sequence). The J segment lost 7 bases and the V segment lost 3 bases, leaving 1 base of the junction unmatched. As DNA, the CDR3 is TGTGCCAGCAGCTTGGGACAGGGGGATGAAGCTTTCTTT. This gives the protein CASSLGQGDEAFF.

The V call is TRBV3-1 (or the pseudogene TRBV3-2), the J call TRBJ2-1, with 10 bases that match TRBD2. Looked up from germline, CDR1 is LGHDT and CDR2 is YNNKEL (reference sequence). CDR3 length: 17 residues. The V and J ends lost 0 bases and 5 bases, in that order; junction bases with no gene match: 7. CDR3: CASSQDRGLAGDNEQFF. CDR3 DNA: TGTGCCAGCAGCCAAGATCGAGGGCTAGCGGGAGACAATGAGCAGTTCTTC.

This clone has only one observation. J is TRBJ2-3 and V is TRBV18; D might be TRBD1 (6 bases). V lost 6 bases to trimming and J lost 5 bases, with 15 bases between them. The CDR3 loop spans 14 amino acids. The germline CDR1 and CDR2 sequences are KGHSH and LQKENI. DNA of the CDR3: TGTGCCAGCTCCGAGGGGGTTATTGGAGATACGCAGTATTTT. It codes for CASSEGVIGDTQYF. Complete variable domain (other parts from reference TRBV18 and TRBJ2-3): NAGVMQNPRHLVRRRGQEARLRCSPMKGHSHVYWYRQLPEEGLKFMVYLQKENIIDESGMPKERFSAEFPKEGPSILRIQQVVRGDSAAYFCASSEGVIGDTQYFGPGTRLTVL.

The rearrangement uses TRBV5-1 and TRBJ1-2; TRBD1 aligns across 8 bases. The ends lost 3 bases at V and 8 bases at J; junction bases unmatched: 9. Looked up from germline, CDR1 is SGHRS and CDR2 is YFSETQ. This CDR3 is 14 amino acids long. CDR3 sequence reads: CASSSGLTGVGYTF. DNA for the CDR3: TGCGCCAGCAGCTCCGGGCTGACAGGGGTCGGCTACACCTTC. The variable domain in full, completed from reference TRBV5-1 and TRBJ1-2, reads KAGVTQTPRYLIKTRGQQVTLSCSPISGHRSVSWYQQTPGQGLQFLFEYFSETQRNKGNFPGRFSGRQFSNSRSEMNVSTLELGDSALYLCASSSGLTGVGYTFGSGTRLTVV.

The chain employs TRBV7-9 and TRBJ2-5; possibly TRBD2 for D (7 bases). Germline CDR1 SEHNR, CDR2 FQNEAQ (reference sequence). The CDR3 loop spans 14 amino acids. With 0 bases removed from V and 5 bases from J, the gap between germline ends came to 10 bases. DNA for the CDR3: TGTGCCAGCAGCTTAGCGGGGGGGCTTGAGACCCAGTACTTC. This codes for CASSLAGGLETQYF. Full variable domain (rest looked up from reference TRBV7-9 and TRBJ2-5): DTGVSQNPRHKITKRGQNVTFRCDPISEHNRLYWYRQTLGQGPEFLTYFQNEAQLEKSRLLSDRFSAERPKGSFSTLEIQRTEQGDSAMYLCASSLAGGLETQYFGPGTRLLVL.

CDR3 residues: CASSSGQGYGYTF. The CDR3 DNA follows: TGTGCCAGCAGCTCCGGACAGGGCTATGGCTACACCTTC. This chain uses TRBV7-2 with TRBJ1-2; 8 bases are a match to TRBD1. V dropped 4 bases and J dropped 4; count of bases not matched to a gene: 2. Germline V gene lookup returns CDR1 SGHTA and CDR2 FQGNSA. This CDR3 region has 13 residues.

CDR3 sequence reads: CASRGGERSYEQYF. CDR3 bases: TGTGCCAGCCGGGGCGGGGAGAGGTCCTACGAGCAGTACTTC. The chain uses TRBV28 and TRBJ2-7; possibly TRBD2 for D (6 bases). Germline-derived CDR1 and CDR2 are MDHEN and SYDVKM. The CDR3 is made up of 14 amino acids. The V end lost 8 bases, the J end lost 1 base, and 15 bases lay between the germline ends. The complete variable domain, with remaining parts taken from reference TRBV28 and TRBJ2-7, reads DVKVTQSSRYLVKRTGEKVFLECVQDMDHENMFWYRQDPGLGLRLIYFSYDVKMKEKGDIPEGYSVSREKKERFSLILESASTNQTSMYLCASRGGERSYEQYFGPGTRLTVT.

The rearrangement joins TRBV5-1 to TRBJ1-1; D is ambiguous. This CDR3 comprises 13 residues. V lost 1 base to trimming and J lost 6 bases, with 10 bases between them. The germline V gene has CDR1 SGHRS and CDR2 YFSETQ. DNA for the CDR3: TGCGCCAGCAGCTTGTCAGGATCCGCTGAAGCTTTCTTT. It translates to CASSLSGSAEAFF.

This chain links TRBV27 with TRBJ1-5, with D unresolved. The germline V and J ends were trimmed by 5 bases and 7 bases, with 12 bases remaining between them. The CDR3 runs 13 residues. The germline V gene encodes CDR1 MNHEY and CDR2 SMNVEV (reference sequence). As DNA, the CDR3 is TGTGCCAGCAGTATTTCCGGGGAACAGCCCCAGCATTTT. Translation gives CASSISGEQPQHF.

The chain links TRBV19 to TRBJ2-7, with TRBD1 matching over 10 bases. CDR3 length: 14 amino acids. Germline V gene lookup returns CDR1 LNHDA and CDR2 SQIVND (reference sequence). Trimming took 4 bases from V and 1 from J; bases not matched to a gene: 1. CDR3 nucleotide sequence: TGTGCCAGTAGTAGACAGGGGGCGTCCTACGAGCAGTACTTC. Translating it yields CASSRQGASYEQYF.

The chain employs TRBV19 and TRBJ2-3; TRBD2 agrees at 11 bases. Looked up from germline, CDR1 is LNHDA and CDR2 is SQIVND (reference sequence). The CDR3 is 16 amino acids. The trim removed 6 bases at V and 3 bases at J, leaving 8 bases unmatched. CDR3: CASRAIAGGLTDTQYF. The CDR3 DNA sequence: TGTGCCAGTAGAGCCATAGCGGGAGGGCTTACAGATACGCAGTATTTT.

The CDR3 reads CASSVGRTYNEQFF. Here the CDR3 DNA reads TGTGCCAGCAGCGTAGGCAGGACTTACAATGAGCAGTTCTTC. The gene calls are TRBV9 and TRBJ2-1, with a weak D call TRBD2 (5 bases). CDR1 is SGDLS, CDR2 YYNGEE, per germline. This CDR3 contains 14 residues. V shed 0 bases and J shed 4 bases, with 8 bases lying between them.

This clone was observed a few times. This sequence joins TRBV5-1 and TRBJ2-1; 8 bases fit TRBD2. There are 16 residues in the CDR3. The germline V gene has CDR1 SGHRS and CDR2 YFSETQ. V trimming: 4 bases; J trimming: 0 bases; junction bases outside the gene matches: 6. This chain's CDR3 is CASSTRSGSSYNEQFF. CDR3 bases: TGCGCCAGCAGCACGCGAAGCGGGAGCTCCTACAATGAGCAGTTCTTC. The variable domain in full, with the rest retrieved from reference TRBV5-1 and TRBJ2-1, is KAGVTQTPRYLIKTRGQQVTLSCSPISGHRSVSWYQQTPGQGLQFLFEYFSETQRNKGNFPGRFSGRQFSNSRSEMNVSTLELGDSALYLCASSTRSGSSYNEQFFGPGTRLTVL.

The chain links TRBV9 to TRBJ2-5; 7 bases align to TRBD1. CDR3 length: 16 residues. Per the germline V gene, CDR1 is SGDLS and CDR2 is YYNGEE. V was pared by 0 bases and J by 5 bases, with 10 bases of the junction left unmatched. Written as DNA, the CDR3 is TGTGCCAGCAGCGTAGCTCCCAGTACAGGGGTGGAGACCCAGTACTTC. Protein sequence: CASSVAPSTGVETQYF. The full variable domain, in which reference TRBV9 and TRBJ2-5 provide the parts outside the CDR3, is DSGVTQTPKHLITATGQRVTLRCSPRSGDLSVYWYQQSLDQGLQFLIQYYNGEERAKGNILERFSAQQFPDLHSELNLSSLELGDSALYFCASSVAPSTGVETQYFGPGTRLLVL.

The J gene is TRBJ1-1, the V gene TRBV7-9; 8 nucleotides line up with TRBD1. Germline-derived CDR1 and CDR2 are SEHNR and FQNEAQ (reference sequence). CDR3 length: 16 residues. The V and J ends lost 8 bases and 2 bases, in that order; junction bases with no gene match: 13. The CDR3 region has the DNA TGTGCCAGCTCCTGGGAACAGGGGGTACCCAACACTGAAGCTTTCTTT. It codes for CASSWEQGVPNTEAFF. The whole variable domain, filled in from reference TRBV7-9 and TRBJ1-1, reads DTGVSQNPRHKITKRGQNVTFRCDPISEHNRLYWYRQTLGQGPEFLTYFQNEAQLEKSRLLSDRFSAERPKGSFSTLEIQRTEQGDSAMYLCASSWEQGVPNTEAFFGQGTRLTVV.

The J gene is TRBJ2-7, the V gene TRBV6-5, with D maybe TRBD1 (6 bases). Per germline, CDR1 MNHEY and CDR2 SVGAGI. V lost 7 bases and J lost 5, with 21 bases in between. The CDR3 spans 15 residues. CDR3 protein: CASTESNRDRDEQYF. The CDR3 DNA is TGTGCCAGCACCGAGAGTAACAGGGATCGTGACGAGCAGTACTTC.

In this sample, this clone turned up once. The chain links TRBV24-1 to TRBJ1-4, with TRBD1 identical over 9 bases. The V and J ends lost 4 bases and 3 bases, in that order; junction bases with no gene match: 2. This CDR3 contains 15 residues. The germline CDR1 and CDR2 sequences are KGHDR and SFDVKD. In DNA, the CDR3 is TGTGCCACCAGTGACACAGGGGGCCCTAATGAAAAACTGTTTTTT. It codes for CATSDTGGPNEKLFF.

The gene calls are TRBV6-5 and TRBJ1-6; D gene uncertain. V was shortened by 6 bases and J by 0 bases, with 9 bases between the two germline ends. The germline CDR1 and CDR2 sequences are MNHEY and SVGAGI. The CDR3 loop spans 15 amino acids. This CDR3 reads CASRRAYSYNSPLHF. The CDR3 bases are TGTGCCAGCAGGCGTGCTTACTCCTATAATTCACCCCTCCACTTT.

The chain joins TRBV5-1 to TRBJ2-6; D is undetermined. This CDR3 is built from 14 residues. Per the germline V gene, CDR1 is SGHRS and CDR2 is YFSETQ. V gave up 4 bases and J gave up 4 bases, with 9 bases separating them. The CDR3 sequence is CASSHDRGANVLTF. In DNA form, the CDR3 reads TGCGCCAGCAGCCACGATCGGGGGGCCAACGTCCTGACTTTC.

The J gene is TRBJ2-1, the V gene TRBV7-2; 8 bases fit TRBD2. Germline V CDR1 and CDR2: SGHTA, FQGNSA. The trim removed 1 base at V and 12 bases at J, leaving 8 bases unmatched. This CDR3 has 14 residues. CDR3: CASSLGQGTRRQFF. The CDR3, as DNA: TGTGCCAGCAGCTTAGGTCAGGGGACTAGGAGGCAGTTCTTC.

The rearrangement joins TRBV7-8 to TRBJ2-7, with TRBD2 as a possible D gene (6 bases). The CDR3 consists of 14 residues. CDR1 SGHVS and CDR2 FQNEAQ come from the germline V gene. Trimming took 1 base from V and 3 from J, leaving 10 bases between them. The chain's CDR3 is CASSLGRGSYEQYF. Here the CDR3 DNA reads TGTGCCAGCAGCTTAGGGCGGGGTAGCTACGAGCAGTACTTC.

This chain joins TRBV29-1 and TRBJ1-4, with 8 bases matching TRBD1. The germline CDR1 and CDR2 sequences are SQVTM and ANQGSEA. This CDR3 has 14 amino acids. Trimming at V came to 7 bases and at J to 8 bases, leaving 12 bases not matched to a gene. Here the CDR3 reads CSASPGTGSEKLFF. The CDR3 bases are TGCAGCGCTTCCCCCGGGACAGGTTCGGAAAAACTGTTTTTT. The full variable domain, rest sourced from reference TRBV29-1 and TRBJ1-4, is SAVISQKPSRDICQRGTSLTIQCQVDSQVTMMFWYRQQPGQSLTLIATANQGSEATYESGFVIDKFPISRPNLTFSTLTVSNMSPEDSSIYLCSASPGTGSEKLFFGSGTQLSVL.

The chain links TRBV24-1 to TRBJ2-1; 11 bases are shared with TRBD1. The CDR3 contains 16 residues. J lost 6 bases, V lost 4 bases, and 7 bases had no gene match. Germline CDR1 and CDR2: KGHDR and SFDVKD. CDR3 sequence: CATSEVGQGAGNEQFF. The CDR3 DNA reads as TGTGCCACCAGTGAAGTAGGACAGGGGGCTGGCAATGAGCAGTTCTTC.

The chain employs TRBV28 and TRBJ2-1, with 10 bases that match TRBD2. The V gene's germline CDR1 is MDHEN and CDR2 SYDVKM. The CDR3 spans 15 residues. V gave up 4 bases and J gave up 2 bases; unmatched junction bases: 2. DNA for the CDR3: TGTGCCAGCAGTTCGAGCGGGGGGGCCTACAATGAGCAGTTCTTC. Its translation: CASSSSGGAYNEQFF.